This is a list of T cell receptor beta chains from one sample in a study of blood T cells in healthy people across ages. TCRdb re-derived calls from the 5' RACE reads in MiXCR, one entry per CDR3 protein. This sample yields hundreds of thousands of distinct CDR3 sequences, of which more than 35% are seen a single time; around 18% belongs to the top ten. Material: blood. Every receptor here comes from a man at least 80 years old in good health. The CDR3 runs from the conserved cysteine through the conserved F or W. The D gene is left open where the match is weak. Rows may omit the clone size; those that give it use once, few, many or a size class.

v_gene	j_gene	abundance	d_gene	CDR3aa	CDR3nt
TRBV20-1	TRBJ2-3	NA	TRBD2	CSATLAGGSTDTQYF	TGCAGTGCCACACTAGCGGGAGGGAGCACAGATACGCAGTATTTT
TRBV12-3/TRBV12-4	TRBJ2-2	NA	TRBD2	CASSFGGRAGTGELFF	TGTGCCAGCAGTTTCGGCGGGAGGGCGGGCACCGGGGAGCTGTTTTTT
TRBV29-1	TRBJ2-1	NA	TRBD2	CSSPRTSSSYEQFF	TGCAGCTCCCCCAGGACTAGTTCTTCCTATGAGCAGTTCTTC
TRBV10-3	TRBJ2-5	many	TRBD2	CAISVGRLAGVQGETQYF	TGTGCCATCAGTGTCGGTCGGCTAGCGGGAGTCCAGGGGGAGACCCAGTACTTC
TRBV7-3	TRBJ2-1	NA	TRBD2	CASSLWGSGRDEQFF	TGTGCCAGCAGCTTATGGGGTAGCGGGAGGGATGAGCAGTTCTTC
TRBV18	TRBJ2-1	NA	TRBD2	CASSPQRTSGMGNEQFF	TGTGCCAGCTCACCACAGCGAACTAGCGGGATGGGGAATGAGCAGTTCTTC
TRBV5-1	TRBJ2-5	few	NA	CASSELQSNQETQYF	TGCGCCAGCAGCGAGCTACAGAGTAACCAAGAGACCCAGTACTTC
TRBV6-2/TRBV6-3	TRBJ2-7	NA	TRBD2	CANSKTKAGTSGRFDEQYF	TGTGCCAACAGTAAAACGAAAGCCGGGACTAGCGGGAGGTTCGACGAGCAGTACTTC
TRBV20-1	TRBJ2-5	once	TRBD1	CSANRDRVDAETQYF	TGCAGTGCAAACCGGGACAGGGTGGATGCGGAGACCCAGTACTTC
TRBV7-9	TRBJ1-1	NA	NA	CASSSQGAETFF	TGTGCCAGCAGCTCCCAGGGAGCTGAAACTTTCTTT
TRBV7-2	TRBJ2-1	few	NA	CASSSPGHSYNEQFF	TGTGCCAGCAGCTCCCCGGGACACTCCTACAATGAGCAGTTCTTC
TRBV29-1	TRBJ1-6	NA	TRBD1	CSGPTGHSPLHF	TGCAGCGGCCCGACAGGGCATTCACCCCTCCACTTT
TRBV10-1	TRBJ2-5	NA	NA	CASSEGGLGETQYF	TGCGCCAGCAGTGAAGGGGGGCTAGGAGAGACCCAGTACTTC
TRBV29-1	TRBJ2-2	few	NA	CSGLIFTGELFF	TGCAGTGGACTTATATTCACCGGGGAGCTGTTTTTT
TRBV9	TRBJ2-1	many	NA	CASSALALGEQFF	TGTGCCAGCAGCGCGCTAGCCCTCGGGGAGCAGTTCTTC
TRBV4-3	TRBJ2-7	NA	NA	CASSQDVSGYEQYF	TGCGCCAGCAGCCAAGATGTCTCAGGCTACGAGCAGTACTTC
TRBV5-1	TRBJ1-1	many	NA	CASSQQGVGYTEAFF	TGCGCCAGCAGCCAGCAGGGAGTTGGGTACACTGAAGCTTTCTTT
TRBV6-5	TRBJ2-2	NA	NA	CASSYKGANTGELFF	TGTGCCAGCAGTTACAAAGGGGCGAACACCGGGGAGCTGTTTTTT
TRBV18	TRBJ2-5	NA	TRBD1	CASSHTGTGHQETQYF	TGTGCCAGCTCACATACCGGGACAGGGCACCAAGAGACCCAGTACTTC
TRBV6-2/TRBV6-3	TRBJ1-1	NA	NA	CASSYSGTTEAFF	TGTGCCAGCAGTTACTCAGGGACCACTGAAGCTTTCTTT
TRBV7-2	TRBJ2-3	many	NA	CASSLDGRPADTQYF	TGTGCCAGCAGCTTAGACGGGAGACCCGCAGATACGCAGTATTTT
TRBV6-5	TRBJ1-6	NA	TRBD1	CASTKPTQGYNSPLHF	TGTGCCAGCACAAAACCAACACAGGGGTATAATTCACCCCTCCACTTT
TRBV23-1	TRBJ2-3	NA	TRBD1	CASTHRGRTDTQYF	TGCGCCAGCACCCACAGGGGGCGAACAGATACGCAGTATTTT
TRBV29-1	TRBJ2-3	few	TRBD1	CSVETGASTDTQYF	TGCAGCGTGGAGACAGGGGCTAGCACAGATACGCAGTATTTT
TRBV7-2	TRBJ2-3	many	TRBD2	CASSLEASGSQYF	TGTGCCAGCAGCTTAGAGGCTAGCGGGAGCCAGTATTTT
TRBV4-2	TRBJ2-1	few	NA	CASSQDRTGSDEQFF	TGTGCCAGCAGCCAAGACCGAACCGGGAGCGATGAGCAGTTCTTC
TRBV29-1	TRBJ2-1	NA	NA	CSVEVAGQGPAWDEQFF	TGCAGCGTTGAGGTGGCGGGCCAGGGCCCGGCGTGGGATGAGCAGTTCTTC
TRBV7-6	TRBJ1-1	NA	TRBD1	CACSSQTGGFTEAFF	TGTGCCTGCAGCTCTCAGACAGGGGGATTCACTGAAGCTTTCTTT
TRBV4-2	TRBJ2-4	many	TRBD2	CASSSSGGAKNIQYF	TGTGCCAGCAGCTCCAGCGGGGGAGCCAAAAACATTCAGTACTTC
TRBV20-1	TRBJ2-5	NA	NA	CSAYDRETQYF	TGCAGTGCTTACGACCGAGAGACCCAGTACTTC
TRBV7-9	TRBJ2-4	NA	NA	CASALGTSIAKNIQYF	TGTGCCAGCGCCCTCGGGACTTCCATAGCCAAAAACATTCAGTACTTC
TRBV3-1	TRBJ2-5	many	NA	CASSQEDEGGYQETQYF	TGTGCCAGCAGCCAAGAAGACGAGGGTGGGTACCAAGAGACCCAGTACTTC
TRBV9	TRBJ2-5	NA	TRBD2	CASSGTPSGTVYGQYF	TGTGCCAGCAGCGGAACACCTAGCGGGACTGTTTACGGGCAGTACTTC
TRBV10-2	TRBJ2-5	NA	NA	CASRLGGEQETQYF	TGCGCCAGCAGACTCGGGGGTGAACAAGAGACCCAGTACTTC
TRBV28	TRBJ1-6	once	NA	CASITGLGTNSPLHF	TGTGCCAGCATAACCGGATTGGGCACCAATTCACCCCTCCACTTT
TRBV7-2	TRBJ2-7	NA	TRBD2	CASSWTSGAHEQYF	TGTGCCAGCAGCTGGACTAGCGGGGCTCACGAGCAGTACTTC
TRBV12-3/TRBV12-4	TRBJ2-7	NA	TRBD1	CASRPGGQRPYEQYF	TGTGCCAGCAGACCAGGGGGACAGAGACCCTACGAGCAGTACTTC
TRBV6-5	TRBJ1-2	NA	NA	CASSLAGLGDGYTF	TGTGCCAGCAGTCTCGCGGGGCTAGGGGATGGCTACACCTTC
TRBV7-8	TRBJ2-3	NA	TRBD2	CASSPSGPTDTQYF	TGTGCCAGCAGCCCTAGCGGACCCACAGATACGCAGTATTTT
TRBV13	TRBJ1-2	NA	NA	CASSWTRGVDGYTF	TGTGCCAGCAGCTGGACCCGGGGGGTAGATGGCTACACCTTC
TRBV7-6	TRBJ2-3	NA	NA	CASSLWTDTQYF	TGTGCCAGCAGCTTATGGACTGATACGCAGTATTTT
TRBV13	TRBJ2-3	NA	NA	CASSAFRRGELADTQYF	TGTGCCAGCTCCGCCTTTCGGAGGGGCGAATTGGCAGATACGCAGTATTTT
TRBV20-1	TRBJ1-5	NA	NA	CSARDSAGRQPQHF	TGCAGTGCTAGAGATTCGGCAGGCAGACAGCCCCAGCATTTT
TRBV4-1	TRBJ2-1	once	TRBD1	CASSQDTGQGSYNEQFF	TGCGCCAGCAGCCAAGATACGGGACAGGGTTCTTACAATGAGCAGTTCTTC
TRBV6-6	TRBJ1-1	NA	NA	CASSYDPSGTEAFF	TGTGCCAGCAGTTATGACCCGAGTGGCACTGAAGCTTTCTTT
TRBV29-1	TRBJ2-7	many	NA	CSVEDTQGSWEQYF	TGCAGCGTTGAAGATACACAGGGCTCCTGGGAGCAGTACTTC
TRBV12-3/TRBV12-4	TRBJ1-1	NA	NA	CASRAGALHTEAFF	TGTGCCAGCAGGGCAGGGGCATTGCACACTGAAGCTTTCTTT
TRBV28	TRBJ2-2	NA	NA	CASNRLSTGELFF	TGTGCCAGTAACCGATTGAGCACCGGGGAGCTGTTTTTT
TRBV10-3	TRBJ1-2	NA	NA	CAISEGGGYTF	TGCGCCATCAGTGAGGGGGGTGGCTACACCTTC
TRBV28	TRBJ2-3	NA	NA	CASSKAGVGDTQYF	TGTGCCAGCAGTAAAGCAGGGGTTGGTGATACGCAGTATTTT